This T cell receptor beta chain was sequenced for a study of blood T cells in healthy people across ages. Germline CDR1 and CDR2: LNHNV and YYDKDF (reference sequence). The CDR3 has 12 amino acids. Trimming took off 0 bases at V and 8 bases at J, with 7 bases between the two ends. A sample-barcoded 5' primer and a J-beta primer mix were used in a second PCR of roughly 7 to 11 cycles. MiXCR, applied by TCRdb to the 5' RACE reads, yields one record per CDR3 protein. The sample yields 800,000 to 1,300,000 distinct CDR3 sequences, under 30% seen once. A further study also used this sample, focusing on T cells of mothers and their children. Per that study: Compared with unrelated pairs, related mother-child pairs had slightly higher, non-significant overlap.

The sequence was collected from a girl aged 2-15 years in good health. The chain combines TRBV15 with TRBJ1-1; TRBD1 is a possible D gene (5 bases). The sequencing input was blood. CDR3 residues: CATSREDREAFF. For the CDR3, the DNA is TGTGCCACCAGCAGAGAAGACAGAGAAGCTTTCTTT.